This is a list of T cell receptor beta chains from one sample in a study of blood T cell repertoires in COVID-19. Sequenced by immunoSEQ multiplex PCR; TCRdb stores in-frame clones only, minus some. Here the sample spans some 41,000 clones, approximately 83% being singletons. The sample was peripheral blood. Source of these receptors: an older man in a cohort sampled during active COVID-19. CDR3s include the opening cysteine and the closing phenylalanine or tryptophan. Fields, in order: clone size, V gene, D gene, J gene, CDR3 DNA, CDR3 protein. D genes are given only for firm matches. A clone size is listed for some rows: how often the clone was seen (once, few, many), or a class if it is expanded.

abundance: -
v_gene: TRBV3-1/TRBV3-2
d_gene: -
j_gene: TRBJ2-1
CDR3nt: TGTGCCAGCAGCCAAGGAGTTGGTAGCGGTCTTTACAATGAGCAGTTCTTC
CDR3aa: CASSQGVGSGLYNEQFF

abundance: -
v_gene: TRBV28
d_gene: TRBD1
j_gene: TRBJ1-5
CDR3nt: TGTGCCAGCAGTTTAAGGACAGGGGCAAGCAATCAGCCCCAGCATTTT
CDR3aa: CASSLRTGASNQPQHF

abundance: -
v_gene: TRBV4-2
d_gene: -
j_gene: TRBJ2-7
CDR3nt: TGTGCCAGCAGCCCTCAAACCGGTTTACCCTACGAGCAGTACTTC
CDR3aa: CASSPQTGLPYEQYF

abundance: -
v_gene: TRBV10-1
d_gene: TRBD1
j_gene: TRBJ1-1
CDR3nt: TGCGCCAGCAGGGCCCAGGCAGGGGGGACTGAAGCTTTCTTT
CDR3aa: CASRAQAGGTEAFF

abundance: -
v_gene: TRBV9
d_gene: TRBD2
j_gene: TRBJ2-1
CDR3nt: TGTGCCAGCAGCGTAGCTGTTGGCCTAGCGGGAGACGAGCAGTTCTTC
CDR3aa: CASSVAVGLAGDEQFF

abundance: -
v_gene: TRBV7-3
d_gene: TRBD2
j_gene: TRBJ2-3
CDR3nt: TGTGCCAGCAGCCGCAAGCGGGGGGGCAGCACAGATACGCAGTATTTT
CDR3aa: CASSRKRGGSTDTQYF

abundance: -
v_gene: TRBV18
d_gene: TRBD1
j_gene: TRBJ2-1
CDR3nt: TGTGCCAGCTCACCACCGATAGGGACAGCAAACAATGAGCAGTTCTTC
CDR3aa: CASSPPIGTANNEQFF

abundance: -
v_gene: TRBV28
d_gene: TRBD2
j_gene: TRBJ2-1
CDR3nt: TGTGCCAGCAGTGACCCGGGACTAGCGGGCCGGCAGTTCTTC
CDR3aa: CASSDPGLAGRQFF

abundance: -
v_gene: TRBV21-1
d_gene: -
j_gene: TRBJ1-3
CDR3nt: TGTGCCAGCAGCAAAGGCTACGATAGGCCGGGACACAACTCTGGAAACACCATATATTTT
CDR3aa: CASSKGYDRPGHNSGNTIYF

abundance: -
v_gene: TRBV3-1/TRBV3-2
d_gene: TRBD1
j_gene: TRBJ1-1
CDR3nt: TGTGCCAGCAGCCAAGGAATAGGGGGCGAGACTGAAGCTTTCTTT
CDR3aa: CASSQGIGGETEAFF

abundance: once
v_gene: TRBV3-1/TRBV3-2
d_gene: TRBD1
j_gene: TRBJ1-6
CDR3nt: TGTGCCAGCAGCCGACAGGGGAATTCACCCCTCCACTTT
CDR3aa: CASSRQGNSPLHF

abundance: few
v_gene: TRBV10-3
d_gene: TRBD2
j_gene: TRBJ2-3
CDR3nt: TGTGCCATCAGTGCCAGCGGGGGGCGCACAGATACGCAGTATTTT
CDR3aa: CAISASGGRTDTQYF

abundance: -
v_gene: TRBV24-1
d_gene: TRBD2
j_gene: TRBJ2-7
CDR3nt: TGTGCCACCAGTGATTTGCCAGATCGTTGCCATTTTATAGCGGGAGGGCCCGGCGAGCAGTACTTC
CDR3aa: CATSDLPDRCHFIAGGPGEQYF

abundance: -
v_gene: TRBV5-1
d_gene: -
j_gene: TRBJ1-1
CDR3nt: TGCGCCAGCAGTCAACAGGGGAACACTGAAGCTTTCTTT
CDR3aa: CASSQQGNTEAFF

abundance: few
v_gene: TRBV7-8
d_gene: -
j_gene: TRBJ1-5
CDR3nt: TGTGCCAGCAGCAAACGGGCTCTCAGGAACAGGGTATCGGGTAGCAATCAGCCCCAGCATTTT
CDR3aa: CASSKRALRNRVSGSNQPQHF

abundance: once
v_gene: TRBV28
d_gene: -
j_gene: TRBJ1-2
CDR3nt: TGTGCCAGCAGCCGACCACAGACTAACTATGGCTACACCTTC
CDR3aa: CASSRPQTNYGYTF

abundance: -
v_gene: TRBV2
d_gene: TRBD2
j_gene: TRBJ2-4
CDR3nt: TGTGCCAGCAGTGTCATGGGGGGACTATCCAAAAACATTCAGTACTTC
CDR3aa: CASSVMGGLSKNIQYF

abundance: once
v_gene: TRBV5-1
d_gene: -
j_gene: TRBJ2-2
CDR3nt: TGCGCCAGCAGCCGAGACACAGTCACCGGGGAGCTGTTTTTT
CDR3aa: CASSRDTVTGELFF

abundance: -
v_gene: TRBV5-5
d_gene: -
j_gene: TRBJ2-7
CDR3nt: TGTGCCAGCAGCTTGGTAACTAGCCTGAAATCCGAGCAGTACTTC
CDR3aa: CASSLVTSLKSEQYF